The T cell receptor (beta chain) described here comes from a study of blood T cell repertoires in COVID-19 (dated by TCRdb to 2018 to 2020). Regarding the complete study: Samples from collaborators originated in the United States, Italy and Spain and spanned both the acute and convalescent phases of COVID-19. The material from the prospective study consisted of cDNA or gDNA derived from T cells, B-cell-depleted T cells, or PBMCs. The repertoires were made available in a free public database intended to serve as a resource for research on the immune response to SARS-CoV-2. Where available, HLA class I and class II types were obtained from metadata supplied by the sample provider rather than from assay-based typing. A de-identified subject ID, COVID-19 status, age in years and sex were almost always included in the sample metadata. Samples were obtained from the ongoing ImmuneRACE study (first 160 participants) and from 1,000 to 1,500 subjects provided by 6 global collaborators. Deeply sampled blood TCRbeta repertoires from subjects exposed to, actively infected with, or recovered from COVID-19 were included in the dataset.

TCRbeta CDR3 regions were amplified from genomic DNA using the immunoSEQ Assay, a bias-controlled multiplex PCR. As for how the authors treated the data: Within the assay, amplification of reference gene primers was used to estimate how many nucleated cells each sample contained. Sequence reads were collapsed and filtered to measure the absolute abundance of every unique TCRbeta CDR3 rearrangement. For each sample, productive Simpson clonality was calculated as the square root of Simpson's diversity index across productive rearrangements. TCRdb obtained this table from immuneACCESS and retained in-frame rearrangements with V and J assigned. These tables miss some clones; where compared with another copy, unresolved V genes account for less than half of the shortfall, and the remainder is unexplained. V, J and clone size are those of that table, while D and trimming were read from the DNA. The sample table lists fewer than 200,000 clones, around 82% of them with a count of one. Together, the top ten hold 3.6% of the sample.

The germline V gene (reference sequence) supplies CDR1 SEHNR and CDR2 FQNEAQ. Including the terminal cysteine and phenylalanine, the CDR3 comprises 15 residues. Left in the record is the CDR3 DNA by itself, 45 bases read in frame from the first base. V is trimmed back by 5 bases and J by 1 base, and the junction contains 5 bases that no gene match accounts for. The research as a whole found: Clinical and demographic metadata were provided uncurated, with the amount varying by source and participant.

This clone was observed a handful of times. Its antigen remains undetermined. One base away there is no much larger clone; base qualities are not given. Participants in the prospective study were aged roughly 18 to 90 years, lived in 20 to 25 United States geographic areas, and enrolled through a virtual design. To assign participants to cohorts, the prospective study relied on clinical history that participants themselves reported in a screening survey and a study questionnaire. In the prospective study, whole blood, serum and a nasopharyngeal or oropharyngeal swab were collected from each participant by mobile phlebotomists. Participants in the prospective study had the option to provide additional blood draws and questionnaires over a roughly 2-month period. Blood samples from the prospective study were shipped frozen or at room temperature prior to DNA extraction.

The receptor was derived from a woman between 50 and 59 years old in a cohort exposed to, infected with or recovered from COVID-19 (not recorded which). Sequences were obtained from PBMCs or T cells enriched from blood (not recorded which). This sequence uses TRBV7-9 and TRBJ2-3; the central 8 bases match TRBD2. The CDR3 protein is CASSHFSGGTDTQYF. Here is the DNA: TGTGCCAGCAGCCATTTTAGCGGGGGCACAGATACGCAGTATTTT. Joined to the reference TRBV7-9 and TRBJ2-3 proteins, this CDR3 gives the full variable domain: DTGVSQNPRHKITKRGQNVTFRCDPISEHNRLYWYRQTLGQGPEFLTYFQNEAQLEKSRLLSDRFSAERPKGSFSTLEIQRTEQGDSAMYLCASSHFSGGTDTQYFGPGTRLTVL.